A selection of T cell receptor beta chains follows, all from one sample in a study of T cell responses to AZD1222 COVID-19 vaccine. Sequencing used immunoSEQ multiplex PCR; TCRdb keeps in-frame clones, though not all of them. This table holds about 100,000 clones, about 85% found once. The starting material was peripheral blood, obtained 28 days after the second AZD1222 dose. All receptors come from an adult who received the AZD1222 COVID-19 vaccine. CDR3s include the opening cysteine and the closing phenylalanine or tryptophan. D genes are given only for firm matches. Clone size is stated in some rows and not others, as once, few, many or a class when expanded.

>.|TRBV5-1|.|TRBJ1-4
CASSLQGTNEKLFF
TGCGCCAGCAGCTTACAGGGTACTAATGAAAAACTGTTTTTT
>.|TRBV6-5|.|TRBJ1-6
CASSYSMENSPLHF
TGTGCCAGCAGTTACTCGATGGAGAATTCACCCCTCCACTTT
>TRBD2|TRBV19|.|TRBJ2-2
CASSPLLAGVETGELFF
TGTGCCAGTAGTCCCCTCCTAGCGGGAGTTGAGACCGGGGAGCTGTTTTTT
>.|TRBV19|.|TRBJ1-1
CASSIGGAFPSRAFF
TGTGCCAGTAGTATCGGGGGCGCATTTCCTAGTCGAGCTTTCTTT
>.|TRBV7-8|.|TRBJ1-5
CASSTRHLNQPQHF
TGTGCCAGCAGCACCCGACACCTCAATCAGCCCCAGCATTTT
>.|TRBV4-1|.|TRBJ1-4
CASSQVSEKLFF
TGCGCCAGCAGCCAAGTGAGTGAAAAACTGTTTTTT
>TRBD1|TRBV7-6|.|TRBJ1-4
CASSLGQGASYEKLFF
TGTGCCAGCAGCTTAGGGCAGGGGGCGAGTTATGAAAAACTGTTTTTT
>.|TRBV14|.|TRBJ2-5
CASSRRAGKETQYF
TGTGCCAGCAGCCGACGGGCAGGGAAAGAGACCCAGTACTTC
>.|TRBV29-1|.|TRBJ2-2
CSVGMQGLSGELFF
TGCAGCGTTGGGATGCAGGGGCTCTCCGGGGAGCTGTTTTTT
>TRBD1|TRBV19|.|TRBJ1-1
CASSTRKTGRSTEAFF
TGTGCCAGTAGTACCCGGAAGACAGGGAGATCCACTGAAGCTTTCTTT
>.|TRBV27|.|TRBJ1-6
CASSLLAGRLNSPLHF
TGTGCCAGCAGTTTATTGGCAGGGCGACTCAATTCACCCCTCCACTTT
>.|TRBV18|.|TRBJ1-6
CASSLSGDNSPLHF
TGTGCCAGCTCATTAAGCGGGGATAATTCACCCCTCCACTTT
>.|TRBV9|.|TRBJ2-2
CASSASGVGTGELFF
TGTGCCAGCAGCGCGAGCGGAGTAGGGACCGGGGAGCTGTTTTTT
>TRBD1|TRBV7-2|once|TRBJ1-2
CASSRLGPGGHYGYTF
TGTGCCAGCAGCCGTCTCGGGCCAGGGGGGCACTATGGCTACACCTTC
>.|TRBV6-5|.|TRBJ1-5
CASAEGSGNQPQHF
TGTGCCAGCGCGGAGGGGAGCGGCAATCAGCCCCAGCATTTT
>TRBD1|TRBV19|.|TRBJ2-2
CASSPHRGQGPGELFF
TGTGCCAGTAGTCCCCACCGCGGACAGGGCCCCGGGGAGCTGTTTTTT
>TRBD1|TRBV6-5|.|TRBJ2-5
CASSWDRGETQYF
TGTGCCAGCAGTTGGGACAGGGGAGAGACCCAGTACTTC
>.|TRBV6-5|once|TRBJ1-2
CASKRDTGTYGYTF
TGTGCCAGCAAAAGGGACACGGGAACCTATGGCTACACCTTC
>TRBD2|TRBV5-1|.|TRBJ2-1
CASTSGPTQNEQFF
TGCGCCAGTACTAGCGGACCAACCCAGAATGAGCAGTTCTTC
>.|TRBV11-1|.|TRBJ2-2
CASSLSRVAGELFF
TGTGCCAGCAGCTTATCCAGGGTGGCCGGGGAGCTGTTTTTT
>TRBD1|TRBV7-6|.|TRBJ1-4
CASSIGQGADEKLFF
TGTGCCAGCAGCATAGGACAGGGGGCGGATGAAAAACTGTTTTTT
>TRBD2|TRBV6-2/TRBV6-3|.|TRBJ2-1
CASSYAHWEGGDNEQFF
TGTGCCAGCAGTTACGCTCACTGGGAGGGAGGGGACAATGAGCAGTTCTTC